The present T cell receptor (beta chain) was sequenced within a study of response to subunit inactivated influenza vaccine. The CDR3 is 17 residues long. Per germline, CDR1 LGHNA and CDR2 YNFKEQ. V was clipped by 1 base and J by 3 bases, with 19 bases between them. TCRdb independently ran MiXCR on the RT-PCR reads; one entry per CDR3 protein. The top ten hold around 12% of the sample, which has 400,000 to 650,000 distinct CDR3 sequences, approximately 7.8% seen once. The receptor was derived from a man aged 50 to 69 who received an inactivated influenza vaccine. The V call is TRBV4-2, the J call TRBJ2-7; D uncertain. Here the sequenced sample was PBMCs from blood, taken 23 months after vaccination. The CDR3 reads CASSQVGVGSSLYEQYF. The DNA for the CDR3 is TGTGCCAGCAGCCAAGTTGGGGTAGGGTCGTCACTCTACGAGCAGTACTTC.